The 29 T cell receptor beta chains given below trace back to one sample, sequenced in a study of cytomegalovirus exposure and HLA in healthy donors (TCRdb year 2017). Libraries came from the immunoSEQ multiplex PCR assay. For the multiplex PCR, a mixture combining 60 forward primers for TCR Vbeta segments and 13 reverse primers for TCR Jbeta segments was used. Here the immuneACCESS table is served through TCRdb, limited to in-frame sequences with V and J called. Missing clones are a known gap in these copies; in checked studies unresolved V genes cover under half, and the rest lacks a known reason. The sample contains about 170,000 clones, around 84% of them found a single time. The leading ten clones occupy about 2.5% of the sample. The sample comprised PBMCs. Source of these receptors: a young man in good health and CMV-seropositive.

The CDR3 bases are TGTGCCAGCAGCCGGGACAGGGGGCCTGCAGATACGCAGTATTTT. This gives the protein CASSRDRGPADTQYF. This chain uses TRBV7-9 with TRBJ2-3; the match to TRBD1 covers 12 bases. CDR3 length: 15 amino acids. Germline V gene lookup returns CDR1 SEHNR and CDR2 FQNEAQ (reference sequence). V lost 5 bases, J lost 4 bases, and 4 bases stayed unmatched.

The rearrangement joins TRBV5-1 to TRBJ2-4, with 9 bases that match TRBD1. V shed 3 bases and J 9 bases; nucleotides not matched to a gene: 7. Germline CDR1 reads SGHRS; CDR2 reads YFSETQ. CDR3 size: 14 residues. CDR3 sequence: CASSSPGQGFIQYF. The CDR3 DNA reads TGCGCCAGCAGCTCCCCGGGACAGGGCTTCATTCAGTACTTC.

The chain is built from TRBV11-3 and TRBJ2-4; 7 nucleotides align to TRBD1. The CDR3 covers 12 residues. Germline V gives CDR1 SGHNT, CDR2 YENEEA. Germline trimming cut 8 bases from V and 8 bases from J; bases unmatched to any gene: 6. CDR3 nucleotide sequence: TGTGCCAGCGGCGAGGGGGCGGACATTCAGTACTTC. It translates to CASGEGADIQYF.

This clone was detected only a few times. J is TRBJ2-5 and V is TRBV2; 10 nucleotides match TRBD1. Per germline, CDR1 SNHLY and CDR2 FYNNEI. CDR3 length equals 15 residues. V lost 8 bases and J lost 9; bases outside the gene matches: 15. CDR3 DNA: TGTGCCAGCCGCCCAATGACAGGGGGCACGCTGGCCCAGTACTTC. This sequence encodes CASRPMTGGTLAQYF.

The chain is built from TRBV2 and TRBJ2-5; possible D gene TRBD2, 6 bases. The CDR3 is 14 amino acids. Germline CDR1 is SNHLY and CDR2 is FYNNEI. Between the trimmed V and J ends, which lost 5 bases and 5 bases, there was a span of 15 bases. CDR3 coding DNA: TGTGCCAGCAGTCCGGGACTGGGGTTGGAGACCCAGTACTTC. It specifies CASSPGLGLETQYF.

V usage is TRBV9 and J usage is TRBJ2-2; perhaps TRBD1 as D (6 bases). The CDR3 is made up of 17 amino acids. Germline loops: CDR1 SGDLS, CDR2 YYNGEE. V dropped 4 bases and J dropped 6 bases, with 22 bases sitting between them. The CDR3 loop reads CASSPNGGRFVPGELFF. The CDR3 DNA is TGTGCCAGCAGCCCAAATGGGGGCAGGTTTGTCCCCGGGGAGCTGTTTTTT.

The chain recombines TRBV4-1 with TRBJ1-4, with TRBD1 matching over 7 bases. The J segment lost 5 bases and the V segment lost 1 base, leaving 4 bases of the junction unmatched. Germline CDR1 and CDR2: MGHRA and YSYEKL. This CDR3 is built from 15 residues. This CDR3 reads CASSQAADRNEKLFF. CDR3 nucleotide sequence: TGCGCCAGCAGCCAAGCGGCGGACAGGAATGAAAAACTGTTTTTT.

The chain couples TRBV11-2 to TRBJ2-2; D is ambiguous. Germline loops: CDR1 SGHAT, CDR2 FQNNGV. The CDR3 is made up of 13 amino acids. Trimming took 2 bases from V and 6 from J, leaving 7 bases between them. The CDR3 is CASSLRVAGELFF. In DNA form, the CDR3 reads TGTGCCAGCAGCTTACGGGTGGCCGGGGAGCTGTTTTTT.

In its sample, this clone was seen once. The rearrangement links TRBV29-1 to TRBJ2-7; D gene uncertain. This CDR3 spans 12 amino acids. Per the germline V gene, CDR1 is SQVTM and CDR2 is ANQGSEA. V dropped 3 bases and J dropped 2 bases, with 8 bases sitting between them. The CDR3 sequence is CSVDSFTYEQYV. In nucleotides, the CDR3 is TGCAGCGTTGATAGCTTCACCTACGAGCAGTACGTC.

Details on this clone: Since no conserved phenylalanine or tryptophan closes the CDR3, a read error is the likely cause. The limits of the CDR3 on the DNA are not certain, so only TCRdb's listed CDR3 is given. This chain's CDR3 is CASSAELAAVRRG. This chain uses TRBV2 with TRBJ2-7; TRBD2 is taken as the D call from the table, unchecked against the DNA. The CDR3 extends over 13 residues, inclusive of both ends. Germline V gene data show CDR1 as SNHLY and CDR2 as FYNNEI.

V and J are TRBV5-1 and TRBJ2-1; TRBD2 agrees at 11 bases. Germline V gene lookup returns CDR1 SGHRS and CDR2 YFSETQ. The CDR3 length is 18 residues. Trimming cost V 1 base and J 4 bases; bases outside gene matches: 10. The CDR3 is CASSLIFWTSGQYNEQFF. The CDR3 DNA reads as TGCGCCAGCAGCTTGATATTCTGGACTAGCGGGCAGTACAATGAGCAGTTCTTC.

The genes are TRBV7-6 and TRBJ2-3; the match to TRBD2 covers 10 bases. Germline CDR1 SGHVS, CDR2 FNYEAQ. The CDR3 has 15 residues. The V and J ends lost 1 base and 7 bases, in that order; junction bases with no gene match: 5. CDR3 sequence reads: CASSLGAGGVHTQYF. For the CDR3, the DNA is TGTGCCAGCAGCTTAGGAGCGGGAGGGGTTCATACGCAGTATTTT.

The genes are TRBV4-3 and TRBJ2-5; 7 nucleotides match TRBD1. J was trimmed by 0 bases and V by 3 bases; bases with no gene match: 7. Germline V lookup: CDR1 LGHNA, CDR2 YSLEER. The CDR3 is 16 residues long. CDR3 protein: CASSHLRQGDQETQYF. CDR3 sequence (DNA): TGCGCCAGCAGCCACCTCCGACAGGGAGACCAAGAGACCCAGTACTTC.

The CDR3 DNA sequence: TGTGCCAGTAGTATACGGCAGGGGAACACTGAAGCTTTCTTT. Translating it yields CASSIRQGNTEAFF. The rearrangement links TRBV19 to TRBJ1-1, with TRBD1 as a possible D gene (5 bases). The CDR3 totals 14 residues. Germline CDR1 and CDR2: LNHDA and SQIVND (reference sequence). V was pared by 2 bases and J by 1 base, with 8 bases between.

The J gene is TRBJ1-4, the V gene TRBV29-1; 9 positions match TRBD1. This CDR3 comprises 13 residues. Germline V gene sequence: CDR1 SQVTM, CDR2 ANQGSEA. Trimming took 7 bases from V and 7 from J; bases not matched to a gene: 7. Here the CDR3 reads CSALTGGSEKLFF. DNA of the CDR3: TGCAGCGCCCTGACAGGGGGGAGTGAAAAACTGTTTTTT.

This clone was counted a few times. The V gene is TRBV6-6, the J gene TRBJ2-1; 9 bases align to TRBD2. The trim removed 6 bases at V and 3 bases at J, leaving 6 bases unmatched. This CDR3 is built from 15 residues. Germline V gives CDR1 MNHNY, CDR2 SVGAGI (reference sequence). DNA for the CDR3: TGTGCCAGCAGGAGACTAGCGGTTAGCTACAATGAGCAGTTCTTC. Translated: CASRRLAVSYNEQFF.

The J gene is TRBJ2-7, the V gene TRBV6-5; D may be TRBD2 (6 bases). The CDR3 is 16 amino acids. Germline CDR1 is MNHEY and CDR2 is SVGAGI. Between the trimmed V and J ends, which lost 4 bases and 5 bases, there was a span of 21 bases. CDR3 region: CASSWDSAPASDEQYV. As DNA, the CDR3 is TGTGCCAGCAGTTGGGACTCAGCGCCTGCTTCCGACGAGCAGTACGTC.

The J gene is TRBJ2-2, the V gene TRBV19, with TRBD2 identical over 10 bases. Germline trimming cut 5 bases from V and 6 bases from J; bases unmatched to any gene: 9. Germline assignment: CDR1 LNHDA and CDR2 SQIVND (reference sequence). This CDR3 is built from 16 residues. The CDR3 region has the DNA TGTGCCAGTAGTTTCAGCGGGAGGGCCCGTTCCGGGGAGCTGTTTTTT. Residues: CASSFSGRARSGELFF.

The sample holds one count of this clone. The chain couples TRBV27 to TRBJ1-1; no definite D call. This CDR3 comprises 13 residues. V lost 2 bases and J 1 base, leaving 5 bases between the germline ends. Germline V lookup: CDR1 MNHEY, CDR2 SMNVEV (reference sequence). The CDR3 protein is CASSLGRNTEAFF. The CDR3, as DNA: TGTGCCAGCAGTTTAGGGAGGAACACTGAAGCTTTCTTT.

This clone was counted between two and nine times. CDR3 in amino acids: CASSPPGGYTEAFF. For the CDR3, the DNA is TGTGCCAGCAGCCCGCCAGGGGGGTACACTGAAGCTTTCTTT. The rearrangement joins TRBV5-6 to TRBJ1-1, with TRBD1 identical over 7 bases. Trimming removed 4 bases from V and 3 bases from J; junction bases left unmatched: 6. This CDR3 spans 14 amino acids. Germline assignment: CDR1 SGHDT and CDR2 YYEEEE.

The chain joins TRBV19 to TRBJ2-1; the match to TRBD2 covers 14 bases. The CDR3 length is 15 residues. The V segment lost 4 bases and the J segment 7 bases; nucleotides outside the gene matches: 3. CDR1 LNHDA and CDR2 SQIVND come from the germline V gene (reference sequence). This CDR3 is CASSTRLAGGNEQFF. CDR3 nucleotide sequence: TGTGCCAGTAGTACCCGACTAGCGGGAGGGAATGAGCAGTTCTTC.

The rearrangement joins TRBV5-1 to TRBJ2-5, with D possibly being TRBD2 (6 bases). The V end was cut by 3 bases, the J end by 5 bases, with 17 bases between. The CDR3 extends over 15 amino acids. The germline gives CDR1 SGHRS, CDR2 YFSETQ. The chain's CDR3 is CASSSEGFGGETQYF. The CDR3 DNA sequence: TGCGCCAGCAGCTCCGAAGGCTTTGGGGGGGAGACCCAGTACTTC.

This clone has only a few counts. The chain combines TRBV5-8 with TRBJ1-5; TRBD1 aligns across 10 bases. Germline assignment: CDR1 SGHTS and CDR2 YDEGEE. The CDR3 runs 15 residues. V was pared by 4 bases and J by 6 bases, with 7 bases of the junction left unmatched. The CDR3 DNA follows: TGTGCCAGCAGCCTACGGACAGGGGGAGGTCAGCCCCAGCATTTT. As protein: CASSLRTGGGQPQHF.

This chain connects TRBV6-1 to TRBJ2-2; possibly TRBD1 for D (6 bases). The V gene's germline CDR1 is MNHNS and CDR2 SASEGT. Trimming pared 5 bases from V and 7 bases from J, leaving 11 bases between. This CDR3 has 13 amino acids. The CDR3 loop reads CASSSGGIGELFF. For the CDR3, the DNA is TGTGCCAGCAGTTCTGGGGGCATCGGGGAGCTGTTTTTT.

The chain recombines TRBV4-2 with TRBJ1-2; D might be TRBD1 (5 bases). The germline V and J ends were trimmed by 6 bases and 1 base, with 15 bases remaining between them. Germline CDR1 LGHNA, CDR2 YNFKEQ. The length of the CDR3 is 15 residues. The CDR3 DNA reads TGTGCCAGCAGGGAGAGTCGGGGGGGTAACTATGGCTACACCTTC. This codes for CASRESRGGNYGYTF.

This chain joins TRBV19 and TRBJ1-6, with 10 bases aligning to TRBD1. Unmatched junction bases numbered 2, after V lost 6 bases and J lost 9 bases. The CDR3 has 13 residues. Germline CDR1 LNHDA, CDR2 SQIVND (reference sequence). DNA for the CDR3: TGTGCCAGTAGCCGGACAGGGGGTTCACCCCTCCACTTT. Its translation: CASSRTGGSPLHF. Combining the CDR3 with reference TRBV19 and TRBJ1-6 gives the whole variable domain DGGITQSPKYLFRKEGQNVTLSCEQNLNHDAMYWYRQDPGQGLRLIYYSQIVNDFQKGDIAEGYSVSREKKESFPLTVTSAQKNPTAFYLCASSRTGGSPLHFGNGTRLTVT.

This clone appeared a few times. The genes are TRBV6-9 and TRBJ2-1; maybe TRBD2 (5 bases). The germline CDR1 and CDR2 sequences are MNHGY and SVAAGI. The V end was cut by 6 bases, the J end by 14 bases, with 8 bases between. The CDR3 is 9 residues long. CDR3 coding DNA: TGTGCCAGCAGCTCGAGGGAGTTCTTC. It specifies CASSSREFF.

The rearrangement uses TRBV6-5 and TRBJ1-1; TRBD1 is a possible D gene (5 bases). The CDR3 totals 14 residues. Germline CDR1 MNHEY, CDR2 SVGAGI. The germline V and J ends were trimmed by 6 bases and 1 base, with 12 bases remaining between them. CDR3 region: CASRQEGKNTEAFF. For the CDR3, the DNA is TGTGCCAGCAGACAGGAAGGGAAGAACACTGAAGCTTTCTTT.

The V gene is TRBV9, the J gene TRBJ2-2; 11 bases fit TRBD1. The CDR3 covers 14 residues. Germline CDR1 is SGDLS and CDR2 is YYNGEE. V dropped 0 bases and J dropped 15; count of bases not matched to a gene: 7. As DNA, the CDR3 is TGTGCCAGCAGCGTAGGTCCGGGACAGGGGGTATTGTTTTTT. Translated: CASSVGPGQGVLFF.